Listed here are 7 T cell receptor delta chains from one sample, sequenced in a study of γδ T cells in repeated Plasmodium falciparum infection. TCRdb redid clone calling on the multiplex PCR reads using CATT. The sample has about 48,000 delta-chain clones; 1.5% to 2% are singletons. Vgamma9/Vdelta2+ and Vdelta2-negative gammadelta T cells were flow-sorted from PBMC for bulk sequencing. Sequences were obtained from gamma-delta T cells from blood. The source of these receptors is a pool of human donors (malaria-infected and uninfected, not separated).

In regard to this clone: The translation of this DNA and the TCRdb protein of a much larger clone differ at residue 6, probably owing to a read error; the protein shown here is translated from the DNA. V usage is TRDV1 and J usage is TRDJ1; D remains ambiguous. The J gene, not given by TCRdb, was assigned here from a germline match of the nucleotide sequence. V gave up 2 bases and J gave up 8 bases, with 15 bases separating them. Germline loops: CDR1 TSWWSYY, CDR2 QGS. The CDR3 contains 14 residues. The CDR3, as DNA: TGTGCTCTTGGGGAATCGGATCCTTTGCTGAAACTCATCTTT. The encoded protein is CALGESDPLLKLIF.

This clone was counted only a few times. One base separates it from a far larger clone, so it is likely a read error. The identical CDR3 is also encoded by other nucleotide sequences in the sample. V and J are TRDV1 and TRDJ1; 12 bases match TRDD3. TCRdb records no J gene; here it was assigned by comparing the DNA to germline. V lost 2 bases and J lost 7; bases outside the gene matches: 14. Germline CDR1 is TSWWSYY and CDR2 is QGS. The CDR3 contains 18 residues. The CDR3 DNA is TGTGCTCTTGGGGAAACGCAGGAGCTACTGGGGGATACCCTTAAACTCATCTTT. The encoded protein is CALGETQELLGDTLKLIF.

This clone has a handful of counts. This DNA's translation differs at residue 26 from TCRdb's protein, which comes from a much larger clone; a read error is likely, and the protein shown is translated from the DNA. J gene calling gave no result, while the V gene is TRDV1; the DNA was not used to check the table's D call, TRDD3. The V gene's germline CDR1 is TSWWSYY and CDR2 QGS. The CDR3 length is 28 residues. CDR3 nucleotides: TGTGCTCTTGGGGGCCCCTACAGGACCCTACATTCCTTATTACTGGGGGATATTTCTTTTGGCTACACCGATAAACCCATCTTT. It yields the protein CALGGPYRTLHSLLLGDISFGYTDKPIF.

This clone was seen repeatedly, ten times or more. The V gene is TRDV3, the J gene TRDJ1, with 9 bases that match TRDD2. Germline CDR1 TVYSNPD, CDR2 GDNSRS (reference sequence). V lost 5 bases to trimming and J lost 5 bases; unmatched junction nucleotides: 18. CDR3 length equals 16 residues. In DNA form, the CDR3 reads TGTGCCATCCTTCCTACTAAGGGACCCCATACGGATAAACTCATCTTT. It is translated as CAILPTKGPHTDKLIF.

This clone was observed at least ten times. The CDR3 DNA is TGTGCTCTTGGGGCACACGCACCTTCCACACGGGCCTGGGGGAGGTACACCGATAAACTCATCTTT. Translation: CALGAHAPSTRAWGRYTDKLIF. The chain links TRDV1 to TRDJ1; 8 bases map to TRDD3. The J segment lost 0 bases and the V segment lost 4 bases, leaving 25 bases of the junction unmatched. Germline V gene data show CDR1 as TSWWSYY and CDR2 as QGS. This CDR3 has 22 residues.

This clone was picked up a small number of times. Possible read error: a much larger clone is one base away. CDR3 DNA sequence: TGTGCCTGTGACACTCTACCACTAGGGGATACGCGTACCGATAAACTCATCTTT. Amino acids: CACDTLPLGDTRTDKLIF. V is TRDV2 and J is TRDJ1, with TRDD3 matching over 9 bases. TCRdb supplies no J gene; here it was assigned by aligning the nucleotide sequence to germline. The V segment lost 1 base and the J segment 2 bases; nucleotides outside the gene matches: 13. Germline CDR1 reads GEAIGNYY; CDR2 reads EKD. The CDR3 extends over 18 amino acids.

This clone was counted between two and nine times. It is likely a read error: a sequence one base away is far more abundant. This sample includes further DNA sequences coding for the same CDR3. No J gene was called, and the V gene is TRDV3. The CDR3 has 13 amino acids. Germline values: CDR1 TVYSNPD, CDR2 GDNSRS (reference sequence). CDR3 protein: CAFRGSERHKLIF. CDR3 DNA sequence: TGTGCCTTTAGGGGGTCGGAACGACATAAACTCATCTTC.